A single count supports the clone carrying this T cell receptor beta chain. The data belong to a study of blood T cell repertoires in COVID-19. Study at large: The United States, Italy and Spain were the sources of the acute and convalescent COVID-19 samples. PBMCs, B-cell-depleted T cells, or T cells were the source of the cDNA or gDNA that made up the material.

In the authors' workflow: Reference gene primers were amplified, and this amplification served to estimate nucleated cell counts. Profiled with immunoSEQ multiplex PCR; TCRdb holds only in-frame clones, not every one. That table supplies the V and J calls and clone size; D and trimming were determined from the DNA. The data show about 410,000 clones, roughly 88% seen once. This CDR3 has 14 residues. The germline V gene encodes CDR1 SGHNT and CDR2 YYREEE (reference sequence). Germline trimming cut 3 bases from V and 2 bases from J; bases unmatched to any gene: 3. The sequence came from a young woman with active or convalescent COVID-19. V usage is TRBV5-4 and J usage is TRBJ2-3; TRBD1 matches 7 bases. Sequencing was performed on peripheral blood. The CDR3 nucleotides read TGTGCCAGCAGCTACGACAGGGCCACAGATACGCAGTATTTT. Translated: CASSYDRATDTQYF.